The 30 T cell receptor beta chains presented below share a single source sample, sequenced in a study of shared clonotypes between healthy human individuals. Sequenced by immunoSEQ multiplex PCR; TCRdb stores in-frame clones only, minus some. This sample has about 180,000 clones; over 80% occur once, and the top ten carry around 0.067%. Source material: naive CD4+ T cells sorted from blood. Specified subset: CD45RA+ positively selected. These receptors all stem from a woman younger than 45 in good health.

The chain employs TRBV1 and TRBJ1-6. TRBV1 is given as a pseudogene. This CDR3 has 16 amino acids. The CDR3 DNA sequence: TGCACCAGCAGCCACGCCCGGAAGGGATCACGGAGGCCCCTCCACTTT. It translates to CTSSHARKGSRRPLHF.

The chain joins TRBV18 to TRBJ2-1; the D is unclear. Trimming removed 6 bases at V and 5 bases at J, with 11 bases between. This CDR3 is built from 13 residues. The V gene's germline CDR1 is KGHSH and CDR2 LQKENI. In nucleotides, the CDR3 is TGTGCCAGCTCGAGAGCTTCGAACAATGAGCAGTTCTTC. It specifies CASSRASNNEQFF.

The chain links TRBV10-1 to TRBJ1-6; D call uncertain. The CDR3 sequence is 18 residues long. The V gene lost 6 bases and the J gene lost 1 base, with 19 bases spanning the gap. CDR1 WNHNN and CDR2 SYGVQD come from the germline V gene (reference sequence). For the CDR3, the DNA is TGCGCCAGCAGCCCTGGACCCGCTCAAGGGTCCTATAATTCACCCCTCCACTTT. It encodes CASSPGPAQGSYNSPLHF.

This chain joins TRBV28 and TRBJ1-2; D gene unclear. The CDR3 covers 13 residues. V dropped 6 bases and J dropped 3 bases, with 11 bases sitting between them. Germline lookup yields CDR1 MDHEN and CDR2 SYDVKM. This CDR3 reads CASRAGKDYGYTF. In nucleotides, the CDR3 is TGTGCCAGCAGGGCCGGGAAGGACTATGGCTACACCTTC.

CDR3 DNA: TGTGCCAGTTCGGCGGCGGGCCGAAGGGAGCAGTACTTC. Amino acids: CASSAAGRREQYF. The chain links TRBV19 to TRBJ2-7; D perhaps matches TRBD2 (5 bases). The CDR3 contains 13 residues. V lost 8 bases and J lost 7, with 18 bases in between. The germline gives CDR1 LNHDA, CDR2 SQIVND (reference sequence).

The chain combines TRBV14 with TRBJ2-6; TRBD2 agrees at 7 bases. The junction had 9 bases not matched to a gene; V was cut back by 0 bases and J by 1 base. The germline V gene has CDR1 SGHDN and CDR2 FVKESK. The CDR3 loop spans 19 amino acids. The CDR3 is CASSQEWAGRGSGANVLTF. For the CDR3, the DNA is TGTGCCAGCAGCCAAGAATGGGCAGGGCGGGGGTCTGGGGCCAACGTCCTGACTTTC.

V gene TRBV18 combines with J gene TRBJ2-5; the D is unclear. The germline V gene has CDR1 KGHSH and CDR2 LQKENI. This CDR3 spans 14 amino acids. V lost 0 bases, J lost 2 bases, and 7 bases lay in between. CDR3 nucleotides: TGTGCCAGCTCACCACCGGCAGAACAAGAGACCCAGTACTTC. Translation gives CASSPPAEQETQYF. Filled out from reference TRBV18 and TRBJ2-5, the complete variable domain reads NAGVMQNPRHLVRRRGQEARLRCSPMKGHSHVYWYRQLPEEGLKFMVYLQKENIIDESGMPKERFSAEFPKEGPSILRIQQVVRGDSAAYFCASSPPAEQETQYFGPGTRLLVL.

The CDR3 nucleotides are TGTGCCAGCACTCTGAGTGGGGGCTCCTACAATGAGCAGTTCTTC. Translating it yields CASTLSGGSYNEQFF. This chain joins TRBV6-5 and TRBJ2-1; the D call may be TRBD1 or TRBD2 (5 bases each). V dropped 7 bases and J dropped 0 bases, with 13 bases sitting between them. The CDR3 consists of 15 residues. Germline lookup yields CDR1 MNHEY and CDR2 SVGAGI.

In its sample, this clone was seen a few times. The CDR3, as DNA: TGTGCCAGTAGTAAGACTATGAGCTCCTACGAGCAGTACTTC. Protein sequence: CASSKTMSSYEQYF. This sequence joins TRBV19 and TRBJ2-7, with a weak D call TRBD2 (5 bases). The CDR3 contains 14 residues. CDR1 and CDR2 (germline): LNHDA, SQIVND (reference sequence). The V and J ends lost 4 bases and 0 bases respectively, with 10 bases between them.

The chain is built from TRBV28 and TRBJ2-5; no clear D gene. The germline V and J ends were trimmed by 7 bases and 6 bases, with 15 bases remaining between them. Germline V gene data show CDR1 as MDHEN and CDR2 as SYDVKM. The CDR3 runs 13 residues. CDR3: CASKRDPFKTQYF. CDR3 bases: TGTGCCAGCAAGAGAGATCCATTCAAGACCCAGTACTTC.

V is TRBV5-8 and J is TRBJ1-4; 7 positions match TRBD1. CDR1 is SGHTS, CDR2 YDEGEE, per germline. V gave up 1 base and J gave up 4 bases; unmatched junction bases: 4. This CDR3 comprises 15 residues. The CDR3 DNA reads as TGTGCCAGCAGCTTGACGGGACAGAGTAATGAAAAACTGTTTTTT. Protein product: CASSLTGQSNEKLFF.

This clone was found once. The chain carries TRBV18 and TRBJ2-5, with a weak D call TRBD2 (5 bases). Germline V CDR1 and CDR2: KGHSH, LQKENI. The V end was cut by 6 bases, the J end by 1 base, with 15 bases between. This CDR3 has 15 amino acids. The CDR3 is CASSPKIGLQETQYF. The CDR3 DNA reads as TGTGCCAGCTCCCCCAAAATCGGACTCCAAGAGACCCAGTACTTC.

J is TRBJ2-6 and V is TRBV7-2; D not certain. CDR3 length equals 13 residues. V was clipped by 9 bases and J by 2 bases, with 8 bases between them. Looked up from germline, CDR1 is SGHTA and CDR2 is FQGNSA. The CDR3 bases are TGTGCCAGGAAGATACCTGGGGCCAACGTCCTGACTTTC. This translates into CARKIPGANVLTF.

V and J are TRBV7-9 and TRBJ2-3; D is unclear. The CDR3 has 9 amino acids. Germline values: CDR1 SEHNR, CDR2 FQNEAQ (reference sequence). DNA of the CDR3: TGTGCAGAAACAGATACGCAGTATTTT. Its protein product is CAETDTQYF.

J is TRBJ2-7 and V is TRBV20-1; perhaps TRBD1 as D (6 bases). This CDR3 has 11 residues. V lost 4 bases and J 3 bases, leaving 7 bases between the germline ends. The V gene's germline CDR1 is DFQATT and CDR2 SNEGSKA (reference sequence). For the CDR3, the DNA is TGCAGTGCTAAGGGGGACTACGAGCAGTACTTC. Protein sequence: CSAKGDYEQYF.

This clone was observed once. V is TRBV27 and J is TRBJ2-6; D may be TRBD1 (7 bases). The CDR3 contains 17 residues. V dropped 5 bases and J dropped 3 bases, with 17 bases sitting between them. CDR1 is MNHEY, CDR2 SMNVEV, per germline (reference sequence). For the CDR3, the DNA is TGTGCCAGCAGTCCTCGGACAGGAGGGGTTGGGGCCAACGTCCTGACTTTC. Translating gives CASSPRTGGVGANVLTF. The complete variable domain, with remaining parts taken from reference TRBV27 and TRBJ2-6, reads EAQVTQNPRYLITVTGKKLTVTCSQNMNHEYMSWYRQDPGLGLRQIYYSMNVEVTDKGDVPEGYKVSRKEKRNFPLILESPSPNQTSLYFCASSPRTGGVGANVLTFGAGSRLTVL.

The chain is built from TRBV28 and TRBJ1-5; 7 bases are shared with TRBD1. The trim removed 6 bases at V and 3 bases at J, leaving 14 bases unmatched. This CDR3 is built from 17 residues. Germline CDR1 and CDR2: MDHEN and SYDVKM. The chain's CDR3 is CASRLPSGRGANQPQHF. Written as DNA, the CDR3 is TGTGCCAGCAGATTGCCCTCGGGCAGGGGGGCCAATCAGCCCCAGCATTTT. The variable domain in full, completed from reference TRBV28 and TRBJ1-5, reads DVKVTQSSRYLVKRTGEKVFLECVQDMDHENMFWYRQDPGLGLRLIYFSYDVKMKEKGDIPEGYSVSREKKERFSLILESASTNQTSMYLCASRLPSGRGANQPQHFGDGTRLSIL.

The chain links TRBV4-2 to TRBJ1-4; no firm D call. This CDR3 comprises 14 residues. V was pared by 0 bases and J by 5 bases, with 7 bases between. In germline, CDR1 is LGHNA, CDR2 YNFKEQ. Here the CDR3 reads CASSQDSANEKLFF. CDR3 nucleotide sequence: TGTGCCAGCAGCCAAGATTCAGCAAATGAAAAACTGTTTTTT.

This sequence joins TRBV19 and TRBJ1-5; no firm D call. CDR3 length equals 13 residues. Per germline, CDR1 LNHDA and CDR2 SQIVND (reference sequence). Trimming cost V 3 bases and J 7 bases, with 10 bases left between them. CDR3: CASSIGLGQPQHF. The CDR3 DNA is TGTGCCAGTAGTATCGGACTGGGCCAGCCCCAGCATTTT. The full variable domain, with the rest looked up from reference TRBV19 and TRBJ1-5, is DGGITQSPKYLFRKEGQNVTLSCEQNLNHDAMYWYRQDPGQGLRLIYYSQIVNDFQKGDIAEGYSVSREKKESFPLTVTSAQKNPTAFYLCASSIGLGQPQHFGDGTRLSIL.

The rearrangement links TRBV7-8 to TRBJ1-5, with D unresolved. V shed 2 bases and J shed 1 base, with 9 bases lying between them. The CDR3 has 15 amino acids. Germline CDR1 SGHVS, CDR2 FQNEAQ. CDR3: CASSLTGQSNQPQHF. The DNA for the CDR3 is TGTGCCAGCAGCTTAACGGGCCAGAGCAATCAGCCCCAGCATTTT.

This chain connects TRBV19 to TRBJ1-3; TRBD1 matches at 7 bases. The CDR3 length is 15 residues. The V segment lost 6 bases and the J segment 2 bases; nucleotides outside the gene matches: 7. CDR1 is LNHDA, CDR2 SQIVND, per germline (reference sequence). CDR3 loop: CASSDTGEAGNTIYF. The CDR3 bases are TGTGCCAGTAGCGATACAGGGGAGGCTGGAAACACCATATATTTT.

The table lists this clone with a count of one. The CDR3 nucleotides read TGCGCCAGCAGTCCCAGCAGCGGGAAAGAGACCCAGTACTTC. Amino acids: CASSPSSGKETQYF. The chain recombines TRBV5-1 with TRBJ2-5; 7 positions match TRBD2. Trimming removed 5 bases from V and 3 bases from J; junction bases left unmatched: 7. CDR1 and CDR2 (germline): SGHRS, YFSETQ. This CDR3 has 14 residues.

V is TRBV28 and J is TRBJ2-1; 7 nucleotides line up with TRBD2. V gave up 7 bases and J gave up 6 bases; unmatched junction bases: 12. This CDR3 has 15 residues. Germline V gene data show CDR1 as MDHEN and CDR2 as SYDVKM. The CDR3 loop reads CASNTGLIAPNEQFF. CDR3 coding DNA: TGTGCCAGCAATACGGGACTAATCGCGCCCAATGAGCAGTTCTTC. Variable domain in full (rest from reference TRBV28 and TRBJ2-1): DVKVTQSSRYLVKRTGEKVFLECVQDMDHENMFWYRQDPGLGLRLIYFSYDVKMKEKGDIPEGYSVSREKKERFSLILESASTNQTSMYLCASNTGLIAPNEQFFGPGTRLTVL.

The CDR3 loop is CASSLAFTGELFF. In nucleotides, the CDR3 is TGCGCCAGCAGCTTAGCCTTCACCGGGGAGCTGTTTTTT. V is TRBV5-1 and J is TRBJ2-2; no clear D gene. Trimming took 2 bases from V and 4 from J, leaving 6 bases between them. Germline lookup yields CDR1 SGHRS and CDR2 YFSETQ. The CDR3 length is 13 residues.

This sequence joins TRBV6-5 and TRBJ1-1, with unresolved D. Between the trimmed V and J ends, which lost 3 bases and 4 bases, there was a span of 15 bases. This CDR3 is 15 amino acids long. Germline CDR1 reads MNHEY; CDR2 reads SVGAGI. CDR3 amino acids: CASSYFGRGGTEAFF. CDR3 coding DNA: TGTGCCAGCAGTTATTTTGGCAGAGGCGGCACTGAAGCTTTCTTT.

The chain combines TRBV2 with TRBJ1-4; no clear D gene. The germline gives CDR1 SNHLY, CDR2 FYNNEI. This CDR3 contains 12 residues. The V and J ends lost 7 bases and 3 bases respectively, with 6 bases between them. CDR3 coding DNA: TGTGCCAGCAATCACCCTAATGAAAAACTGTTTTTT. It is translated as CASNHPNEKLFF.

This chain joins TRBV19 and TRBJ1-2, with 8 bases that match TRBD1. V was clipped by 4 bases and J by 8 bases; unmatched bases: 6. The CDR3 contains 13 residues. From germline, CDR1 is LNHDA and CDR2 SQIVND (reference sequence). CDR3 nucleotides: TGTGCCAGTAGTAGCGGACAGGGTAGGGGCTACACCTTC. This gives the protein CASSSGQGRGYTF.

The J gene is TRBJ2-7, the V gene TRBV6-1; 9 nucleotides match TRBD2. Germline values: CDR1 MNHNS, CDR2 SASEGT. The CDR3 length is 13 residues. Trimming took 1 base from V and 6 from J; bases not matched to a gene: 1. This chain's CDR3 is CASSEVLAGEQYF. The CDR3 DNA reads TGTGCCAGCAGTGAAGTACTAGCGGGCGAGCAGTACTTC.

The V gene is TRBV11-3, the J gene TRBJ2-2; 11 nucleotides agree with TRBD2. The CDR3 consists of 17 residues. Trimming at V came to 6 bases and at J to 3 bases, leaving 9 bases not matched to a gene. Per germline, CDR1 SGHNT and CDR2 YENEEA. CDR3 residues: CASSSIAGGRYTGELFF. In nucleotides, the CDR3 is TGTGCCAGCAGTTCTATAGCGGGAGGGAGATACACCGGGGAGCTGTTTTTT. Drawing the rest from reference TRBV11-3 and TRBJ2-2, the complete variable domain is EAGVVQSPRYKIIEKKQPVAFWCNPISGHNTLYWYLQNLGQGPELLIRYENEEAVDDSQLPKDRFSAERLKGVDSTLKIQPAELGDSAVYLCASSSIAGGRYTGELFFGEGSRLTVL.

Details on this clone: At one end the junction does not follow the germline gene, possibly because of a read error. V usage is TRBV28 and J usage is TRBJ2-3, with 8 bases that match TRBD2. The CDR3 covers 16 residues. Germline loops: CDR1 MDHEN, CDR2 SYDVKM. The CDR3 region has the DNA TGTGCCAGCAGCTTATACGGACTAGCAGTAACAGATACGCAGTATTTT. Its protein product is CASSLYGLAVTDTQYF.